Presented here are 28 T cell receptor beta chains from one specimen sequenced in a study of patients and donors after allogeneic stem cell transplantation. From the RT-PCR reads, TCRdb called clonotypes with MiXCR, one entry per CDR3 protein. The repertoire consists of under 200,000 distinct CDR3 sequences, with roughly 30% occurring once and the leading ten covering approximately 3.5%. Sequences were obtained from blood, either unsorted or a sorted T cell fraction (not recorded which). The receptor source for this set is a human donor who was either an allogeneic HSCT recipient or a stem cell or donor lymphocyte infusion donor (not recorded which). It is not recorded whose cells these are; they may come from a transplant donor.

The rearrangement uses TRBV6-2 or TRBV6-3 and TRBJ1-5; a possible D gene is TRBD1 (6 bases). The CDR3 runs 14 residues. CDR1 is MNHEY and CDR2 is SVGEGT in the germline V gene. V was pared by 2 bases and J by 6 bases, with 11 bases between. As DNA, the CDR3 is TGTGCCAGCAGTTACAGCAGGGGCGGTCAGCCCCAGCATTTT. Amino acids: CASSYSRGGQPQHF.

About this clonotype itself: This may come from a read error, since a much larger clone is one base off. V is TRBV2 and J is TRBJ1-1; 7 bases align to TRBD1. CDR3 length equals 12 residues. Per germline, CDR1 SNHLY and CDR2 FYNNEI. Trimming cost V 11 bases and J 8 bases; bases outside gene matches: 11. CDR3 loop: CAGMRQGREAFF. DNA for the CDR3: TGTGCCGGCATGAGACAGGGCCGAGAAGCTTTCTTT.

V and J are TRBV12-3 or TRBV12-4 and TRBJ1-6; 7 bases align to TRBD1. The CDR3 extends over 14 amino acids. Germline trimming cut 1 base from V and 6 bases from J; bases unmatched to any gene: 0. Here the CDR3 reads CASSLGQGNSPLHF. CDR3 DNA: TGTGCCAGCAGTTTAGGACAGGGTAATTCACCCCTCCACTTT.

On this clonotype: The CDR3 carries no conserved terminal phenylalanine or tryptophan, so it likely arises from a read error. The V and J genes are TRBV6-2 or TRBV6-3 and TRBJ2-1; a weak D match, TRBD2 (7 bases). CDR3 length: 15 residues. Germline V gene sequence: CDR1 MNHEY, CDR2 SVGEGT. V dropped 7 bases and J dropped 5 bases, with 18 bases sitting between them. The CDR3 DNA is TGTGCCAGCATCGGCTTGCGGGGGCTTAACAATGAGCAGTTCCTC. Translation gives CASIGLRGLNNEQFL.

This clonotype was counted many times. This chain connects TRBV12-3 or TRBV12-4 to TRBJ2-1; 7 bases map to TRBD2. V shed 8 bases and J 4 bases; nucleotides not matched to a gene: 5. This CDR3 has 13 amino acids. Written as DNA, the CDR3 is TGTGCCAGCTGGAGCGGGATTTACAATGAGCAGTTCTTC. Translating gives CASWSGIYNEQFF.

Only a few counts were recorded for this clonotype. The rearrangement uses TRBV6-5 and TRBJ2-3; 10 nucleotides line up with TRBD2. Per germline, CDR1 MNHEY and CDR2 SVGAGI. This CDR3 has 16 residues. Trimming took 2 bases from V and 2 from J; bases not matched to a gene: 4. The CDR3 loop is CASSYSGRAYTDTQYF. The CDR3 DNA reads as TGTGCCAGCAGTTACAGCGGGAGGGCCTACACAGATACGCAGTATTTT.

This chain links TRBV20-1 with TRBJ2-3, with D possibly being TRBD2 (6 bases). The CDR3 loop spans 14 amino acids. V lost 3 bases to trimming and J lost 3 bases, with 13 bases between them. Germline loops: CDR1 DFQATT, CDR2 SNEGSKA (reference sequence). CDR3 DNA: TGCAGTGCTAGTCCTTCGGGGGAGACAGATACGCAGTATTTT. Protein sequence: CSASPSGETDTQYF.

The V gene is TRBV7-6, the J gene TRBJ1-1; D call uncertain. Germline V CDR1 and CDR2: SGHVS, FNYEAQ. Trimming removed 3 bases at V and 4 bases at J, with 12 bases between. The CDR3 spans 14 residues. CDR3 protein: CASSLNPIGTEAFF. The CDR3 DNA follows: TGTGCCAGCAGCTTGAATCCTATCGGCACTGAAGCTTTCTTT.

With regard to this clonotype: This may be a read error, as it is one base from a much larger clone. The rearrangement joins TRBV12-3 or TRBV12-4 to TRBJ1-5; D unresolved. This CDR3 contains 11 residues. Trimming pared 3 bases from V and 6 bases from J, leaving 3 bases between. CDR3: CASSFSQPQHF. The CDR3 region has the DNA TGTGCCAGCAGTTTCAGTCAGCCCCAGCATTTT.

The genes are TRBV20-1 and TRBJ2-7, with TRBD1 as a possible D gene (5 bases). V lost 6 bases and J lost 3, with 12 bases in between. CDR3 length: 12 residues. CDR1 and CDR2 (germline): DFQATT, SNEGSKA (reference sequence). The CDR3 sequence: CSAESDSYEQYF. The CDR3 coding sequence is TGCAGTGCCGAATCAGACAGCTACGAGCAGTACTTC.

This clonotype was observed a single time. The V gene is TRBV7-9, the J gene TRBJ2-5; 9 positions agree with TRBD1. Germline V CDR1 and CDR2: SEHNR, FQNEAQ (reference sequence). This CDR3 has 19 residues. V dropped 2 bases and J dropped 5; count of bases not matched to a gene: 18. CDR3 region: CASSLSLTSGTGSKETQYF. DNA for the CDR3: TGTGCCAGCAGCTTATCGTTAACATCCGGGACAGGGTCGAAGGAGACCCAGTACTTC.

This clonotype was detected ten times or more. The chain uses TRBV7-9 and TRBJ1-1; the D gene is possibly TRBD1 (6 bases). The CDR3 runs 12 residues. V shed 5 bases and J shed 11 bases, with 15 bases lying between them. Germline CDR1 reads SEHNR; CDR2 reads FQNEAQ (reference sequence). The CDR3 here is CASSGTPGSAFF. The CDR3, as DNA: TGTGCCAGCAGCGGGACACCGGGTTCGGCTTTCTTT.

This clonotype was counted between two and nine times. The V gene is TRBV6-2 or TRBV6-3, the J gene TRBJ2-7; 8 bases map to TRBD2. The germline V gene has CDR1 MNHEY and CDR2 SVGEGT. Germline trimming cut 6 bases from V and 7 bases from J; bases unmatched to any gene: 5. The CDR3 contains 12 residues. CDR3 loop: CASRELAAEQYF. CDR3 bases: TGTGCCAGCAGAGAACTAGCGGCAGAGCAGTACTTC.

The CDR3 is CSASLRDAQPQHF. The CDR3 region has the DNA TGCAGTGCTAGCCTCCGGGACGCTCAGCCCCAGCATTTT. The rearrangement uses TRBV20-1 and TRBJ1-5; D may be TRBD1 (5 bases). This CDR3 is built from 13 residues. Deletions cut 3 bases from V and 6 bases from J, with 12 bases between. CDR1 is DFQATT, CDR2 SNEGSKA, per germline (reference sequence).

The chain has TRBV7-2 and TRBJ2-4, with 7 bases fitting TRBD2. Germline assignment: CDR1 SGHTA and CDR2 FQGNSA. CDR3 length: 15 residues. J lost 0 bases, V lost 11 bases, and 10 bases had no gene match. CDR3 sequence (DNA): TGTGCCTTCGCTGGGGGGGAGAAAGCCAAAAACATTCAGTACTTC. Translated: CAFAGGEKAKNIQYF.

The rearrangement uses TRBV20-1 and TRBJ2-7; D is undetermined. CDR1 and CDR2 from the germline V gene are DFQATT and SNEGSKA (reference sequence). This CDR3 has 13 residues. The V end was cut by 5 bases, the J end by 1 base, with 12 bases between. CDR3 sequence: CSAVPRFSYEQYF. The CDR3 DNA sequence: TGCAGTGCTGTCCCTCGTTTTTCCTACGAGCAGTACTTC.

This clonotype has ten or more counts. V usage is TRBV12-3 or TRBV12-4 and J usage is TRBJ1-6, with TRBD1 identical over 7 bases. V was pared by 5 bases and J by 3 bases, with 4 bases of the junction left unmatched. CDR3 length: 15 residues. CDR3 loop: CASSPTGVYNSPLHF. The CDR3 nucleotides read TGTGCCAGCAGTCCTACAGGGGTCTATAATTCACCCCTCCACTTT.

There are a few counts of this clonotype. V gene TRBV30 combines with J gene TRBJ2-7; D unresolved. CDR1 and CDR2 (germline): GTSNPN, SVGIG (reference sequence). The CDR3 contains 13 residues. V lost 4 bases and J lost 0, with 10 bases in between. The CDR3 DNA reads TGTGCCTGGACCCCGGCGGCCTCCTACGAGCAGTACTTC. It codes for CAWTPAASYEQYF.

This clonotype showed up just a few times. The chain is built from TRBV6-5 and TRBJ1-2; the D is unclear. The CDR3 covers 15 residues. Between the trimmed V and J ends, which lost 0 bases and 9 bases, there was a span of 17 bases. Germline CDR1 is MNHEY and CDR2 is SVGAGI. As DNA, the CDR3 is TGTGCCAGCAGTTACTCGAGCCATAAACTTGGCAGCTACACCTTC. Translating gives CASSYSSHKLGSYTF.

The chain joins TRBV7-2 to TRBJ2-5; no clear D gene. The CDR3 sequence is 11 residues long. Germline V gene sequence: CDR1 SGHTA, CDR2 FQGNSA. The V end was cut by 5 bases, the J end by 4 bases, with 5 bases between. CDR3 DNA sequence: TGTGCCAGCAGCCGTTTAGAGACCCAGTACTTC. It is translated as CASSRLETQYF.

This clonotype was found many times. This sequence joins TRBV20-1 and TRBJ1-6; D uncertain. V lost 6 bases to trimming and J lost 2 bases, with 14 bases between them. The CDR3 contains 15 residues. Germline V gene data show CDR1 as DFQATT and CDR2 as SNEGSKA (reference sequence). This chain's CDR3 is CSAPVVGAYNSPLHF. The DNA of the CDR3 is TGCAGTGCCCCAGTCGTTGGGGCCTATAATTCACCCCTCCACTTT.

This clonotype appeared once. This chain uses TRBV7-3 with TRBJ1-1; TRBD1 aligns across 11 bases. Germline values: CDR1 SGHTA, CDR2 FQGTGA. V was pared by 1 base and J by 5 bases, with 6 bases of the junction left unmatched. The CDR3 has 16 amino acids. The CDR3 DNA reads TGTGCCAGCAGCTTAAAGGGGACAGGGGGGTATACTGAAGCTTTCTTT. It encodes CASSLKGTGGYTEAFF.

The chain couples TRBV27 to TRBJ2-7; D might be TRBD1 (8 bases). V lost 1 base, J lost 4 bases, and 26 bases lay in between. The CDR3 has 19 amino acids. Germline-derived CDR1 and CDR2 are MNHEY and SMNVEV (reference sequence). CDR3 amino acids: CASSLWARGPAGAFYEQYF. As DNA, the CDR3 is TGTGCCAGCAGTTTATGGGCCAGGGGGCCGGCGGGAGCGTTTTACGAGCAGTACTTC.

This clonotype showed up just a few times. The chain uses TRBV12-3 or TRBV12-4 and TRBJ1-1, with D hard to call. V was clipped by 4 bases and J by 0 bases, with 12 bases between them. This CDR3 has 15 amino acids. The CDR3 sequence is CASSSRLDMNTEAFF. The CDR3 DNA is TGTGCCAGCAGTTCACGCCTTGACATGAACACTGAAGCTTTCTTT.

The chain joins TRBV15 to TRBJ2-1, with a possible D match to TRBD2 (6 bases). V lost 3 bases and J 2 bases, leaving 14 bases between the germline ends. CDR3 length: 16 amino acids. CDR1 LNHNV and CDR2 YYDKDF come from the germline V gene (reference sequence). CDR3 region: CATSRGRESPYNEQFF. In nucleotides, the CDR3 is TGTGCCACCAGCAGGGGCCGGGAGTCCCCCTACAATGAGCAGTTCTTC.

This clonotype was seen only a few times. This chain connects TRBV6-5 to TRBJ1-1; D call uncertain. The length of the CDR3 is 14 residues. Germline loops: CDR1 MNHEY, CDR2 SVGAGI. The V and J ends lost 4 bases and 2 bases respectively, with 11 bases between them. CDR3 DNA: TGTGCCAGCAGTTCACCAGGTCATAACACTGAAGCTTTCTTT. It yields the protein CASSSPGHNTEAFF.

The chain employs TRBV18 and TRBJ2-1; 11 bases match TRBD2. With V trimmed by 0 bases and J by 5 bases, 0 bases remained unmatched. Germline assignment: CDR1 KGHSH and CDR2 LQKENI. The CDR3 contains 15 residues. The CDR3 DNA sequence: TGTGCCAGCTCACCACCGGGACTAGCGGACAATGAGCAGTTCTTC. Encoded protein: CASSPPGLADNEQFF. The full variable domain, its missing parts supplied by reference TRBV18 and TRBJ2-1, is NAGVMQNPRHLVRRRGQEARLRCSPMKGHSHVYWYRQLPEEGLKFMVYLQKENIIDESGMPKERFSAEFPKEGPSILRIQQVVRGDSAAYFCASSPPGLADNEQFFGPGTRLTVL.

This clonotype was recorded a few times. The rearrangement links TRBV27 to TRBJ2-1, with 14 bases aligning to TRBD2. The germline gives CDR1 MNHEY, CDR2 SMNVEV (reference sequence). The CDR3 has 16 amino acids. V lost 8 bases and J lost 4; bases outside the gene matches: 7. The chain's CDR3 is CASEGTSGSGYNEQFF. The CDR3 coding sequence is TGTGCCAGCGAGGGGACTAGCGGGAGCGGTTACAATGAGCAGTTCTTC.